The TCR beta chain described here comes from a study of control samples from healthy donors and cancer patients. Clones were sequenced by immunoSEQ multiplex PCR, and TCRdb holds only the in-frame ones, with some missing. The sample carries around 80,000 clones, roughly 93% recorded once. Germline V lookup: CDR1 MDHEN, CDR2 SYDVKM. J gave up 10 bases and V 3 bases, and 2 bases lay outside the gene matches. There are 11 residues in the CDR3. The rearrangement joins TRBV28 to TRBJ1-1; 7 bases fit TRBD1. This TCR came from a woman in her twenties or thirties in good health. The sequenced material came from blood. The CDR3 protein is CASSFTGAAFF. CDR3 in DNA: TGTGCCAGCAGTTTTACAGGGGCAGCTTTCTTT.